The 30 T cell receptor beta chains below all came from one sample that was sequenced in a study of glioma-infiltrating T cells. Amplification of TCR alpha and beta CDR3 regions from RNA used iRepertoire nested multiplex PCR. TCRdb independently ran MiXCR on the multiplex PCR reads; one entry per CDR3 protein. The repertoire has around 350,000 distinct CDR3 sequences, around 38% of them found once; the top ten carry around 12%. Sequenced: glioma tissue, nonneoplastic brain tissue, or PBMCs (not recorded which). These receptors were obtained from a human donor with low-grade glioma or glioblastoma, undergoing nonglioma brain surgery, or in good health (not recorded which).

Of note for this clonotype: A read error may be the cause here, since a much bigger clone is one base away. CDR3 sequence (DNA): TGCAGTGCTAGAAATCGGCGCAGCTTCCAAGAGACCCAGTACTTC. This gives the protein CSARNRRSFQETQYF. This chain links TRBV20-1 with TRBJ2-5; no firm D call. Trimming removed 2 bases at V and 1 base at J, with 14 bases between. This CDR3 is built from 15 residues. Germline CDR1 DFQATT, CDR2 SNEGSKA (reference sequence).

Regarding this clonotype: This could be a read error, since a much larger clone is one nucleotide away. This CDR3 reads CSARYIPGRETQFF. The CDR3 coding sequence is TGCAGTGCTAGATATATACCCGGCCGAGAGACCCAGTTCTTC. The chain has TRBV20-1 and TRBJ2-1; D gene uncertain. Germline CDR1 DFQATT, CDR2 SNEGSKA (reference sequence). The CDR3 is 14 residues long. The germline V and J ends were trimmed by 2 bases and 13 bases, with 21 bases remaining between them.

V usage is TRBV7-8 and J usage is TRBJ1-6; the D gene is possibly TRBD1 (5 bases). Germline-derived CDR1 and CDR2 are SGHVS and FQNEAQ. The CDR3 covers 15 residues. Trimming shortened V by 5 bases and J by 0 bases, and 8 bases separated the two germline ends. CDR3 amino acids: CASSVTVSYNSPLHF. CDR3 nucleotide sequence: TGTGCCAGCAGCGTGACAGTCTCCTATAATTCACCCCTCCACTTT. Variable domain in full (rest from reference TRBV7-8 and TRBJ1-6): GAGVSQSPRYKVAKRGQDVALRCDPISGHVSLFWYQQALGQGPEFLTYFQNEAQLDKSGLPSDRFFAERPEGSVSTLKIQRTQQEDSAVYLCASSVTVSYNSPLHFGNGTRLTVT.

The table lists this clonotype with many counts. This chain uses TRBV15 with TRBJ2-7; the match to TRBD1 covers 7 bases. The CDR3 loop spans 14 amino acids. V lost 3 bases to trimming and J lost 6 bases; unmatched junction nucleotides: 8. Germline V gene data show CDR1 as LNHNV and CDR2 as YYDKDF (reference sequence). CDR3 in amino acids: CATSRQSRTGEQYF. The CDR3 DNA sequence: TGTGCCACCAGCAGGCAATCTAGGACAGGCGAGCAGTACTTC.

The V gene is TRBV7-9, the J gene TRBJ1-1; perhaps TRBD1 as D (5 bases). V lost 4 bases and J 2 bases, leaving 5 bases between the germline ends. The CDR3 contains 12 residues. The germline V gene has CDR1 SEHNR and CDR2 FQNEAQ (reference sequence). The CDR3 reads CASSWDNTEAFF. The CDR3 nucleotides read TGTGCCAGCAGCTGGGACAACACTGAAGCTTTCTTT.

Only a few counts were recorded for this clonotype. The chain combines TRBV24-1 with TRBJ2-2; D is possibly TRBD1 (5 bases). The CDR3 runs 13 residues. From germline, CDR1 is KGHDR and CDR2 SFDVKD. Trimming removed 12 bases at V and 2 bases at J, with 12 bases between. Here the CDR3 DNA reads TGTGCCTCTCATGACAGAAACACCGGGGAGCTGTTTTTT. Translation gives CASHDRNTGELFF.

This clonotype was seen more than once but under ten times. The V gene is TRBV29-1, the J gene TRBJ2-1; D remains unclear. Germline V lookup: CDR1 SQVTM, CDR2 ANQGSEA. The CDR3 has 15 residues. V lost 3 bases, J lost 0 bases, and 12 bases lay in between. DNA for the CDR3: TGCAGCGTTGAGAGCGCTAGACTCTCCTACAATGAGCAGTTCTTC. Residues: CSVESARLSYNEQFF.

This clonotype has more than one count but fewer than ten. V and J are TRBV4-1 and TRBJ1-1; perhaps TRBD1 as D (5 bases). Per germline, CDR1 MGHRA and CDR2 YSYEKL. V gave up 3 bases and J gave up 1 base, with 12 bases separating them. The CDR3 is 15 amino acids. CDR3 region: CASSHEADRNTEAFF. The CDR3 DNA follows: TGCGCCAGCAGCCATGAAGCTGACAGGAACACTGAAGCTTTCTTT.

To note about this clonotype: The junction departs from the called germline gene at one end, perhaps through a read error. The chain uses TRBV5-1 and TRBJ1-4; D ambiguous. The CDR3 extends over 14 amino acids. Germline assignment: CDR1 SGHRS and CDR2 YFSETQ. CDR3 loop: CASSLSWTNEKLLF. CDR3 in DNA: TGCGCCAGCAGCTTGTCCTGGACTAATGAAAAACTGCTTTTT.

Regarding this clonotype: Compared with germline, one end of the junction differs, possibly owing to a read error. This sequence joins TRBV6-2 or TRBV6-3 and TRBJ1-4; D might be TRBD1 (5 bases). The germline CDR1 and CDR2 sequences are MNHEY and SVGEGT. This CDR3 comprises 14 residues. The CDR3 protein is CDSSLALGGEKLFF. The CDR3, as DNA: TGTGACAGCAGTTTAGCGCTTGGGGGTGAAAAACTGTTTTTT.

Notes on this clonotype: This may come from a read error, since a much larger clone is one base off. The J gene is TRBJ2-2, the V gene TRBV27; no clear D. This CDR3 is built from 14 residues. Germline CDR1 is MNHEY and CDR2 is SMNVEV (reference sequence). V lost 6 bases and J 4 bases, leaving 12 bases between the germline ends. The CDR3 here is CASSYSLGTGELFF. DNA of the CDR3: TGTGCCAGCAGCTATAGTCTGGGCACCGGGGAGCTGTTTTTT.

This clonotype came up a few times. The V gene is TRBV29-1, the J gene TRBJ1-1, with a tentative D call TRBD1 (5 bases). Trimming took 4 bases from V and 3 from J, leaving 9 bases between them. CDR1 and CDR2 from the germline V gene are SQVTM and ANQGSEA. The CDR3 length is 12 residues. CDR3 in amino acids: CSVGDLYTEAFF. The CDR3 bases are TGCAGCGTTGGGGACCTTTACACTGAAGCTTTCTTT.

The chain recombines TRBV20-1 with TRBJ2-3; D is tentatively TRBD1 or TRBD2 (6 bases each). There are 14 residues in the CDR3. CDR1 and CDR2 from the germline V gene are DFQATT and SNEGSKA (reference sequence). This CDR3 is CSVGGGGGPDTQYF. The CDR3 nucleotides are TGCAGCGTTGGAGGTGGAGGGGGGCCAGATACGCAGTATTTT.

In its sample, this clonotype was seen many times. The chain uses TRBV27 and TRBJ2-3; no firm D call. This CDR3 spans 13 amino acids. Germline CDR1 and CDR2: MNHEY and SMNVEV (reference sequence). Trimming pared 4 bases from V and 3 bases from J, leaving 8 bases between. This chain's CDR3 is CASSSLGTDTQYF. The CDR3 DNA follows: TGTGCCAGCAGTTCTCTGGGGACAGATACGCAGTATTTT.

Details on this clonotype: A single base separates this from a much larger clone, so it may be a read error. The chain carries TRBV27 and TRBJ1-2; no reliable D call. This CDR3 spans 15 amino acids. V was shortened by 2 bases and J by 6 bases, with 16 bases between the two germline ends. Per the germline V gene, CDR1 is MNHEY and CDR2 is SMNVEV (reference sequence). CDR3 sequence: CASSLLGARRDGYTF. CDR3 in DNA: TGTGCCAGCAGTTTACTGGGCGCCCGACGGGATGGCTACACCTTC.

In this sample, this clonotype turned up a few times. The chain has TRBV7-2 and TRBJ2-7; D gene uncertain. Germline CDR1 is SGHTA and CDR2 is FQGNSA. The CDR3 length is 15 residues. The V end was cut by 5 bases, the J end by 4 bases, with 18 bases between. In DNA, the CDR3 is TGTGCCAGCAGCCATTTGGAACCTAAGATTTACGAGCAGTACTTC. Protein: CASSHLEPKIYEQYF.

This clonotype was seen ten or more times. The CDR3 loop reads CASSTPPGQTEQYF. CDR3 DNA sequence: TGTGCCAGCAGTACTCCTCCGGGACAGACGGAGCAGTACTTC. The chain has TRBV28 and TRBJ2-7, with 7 nucleotides matching TRBD1. The CDR3 is 14 amino acids. Germline lookup yields CDR1 MDHEN and CDR2 SYDVKM. The V segment lost 5 bases and the J segment 7 bases; nucleotides outside the gene matches: 11. Full variable domain (remainder filled in from reference TRBV28 and TRBJ2-7): DVKVTQSSRYLVKRTGEKVFLECVQDMDHENMFWYRQDPGLGLRLIYFSYDVKMKEKGDIPEGYSVSREKKERFSLILESASTNQTSMYLCASSTPPGQTEQYFGPGTRLTVT.

This chain joins TRBV4-1 and TRBJ2-7; D unresolved. The ends were cut back, 2 bases at V and 1 base at J, with 6 bases in the middle. This CDR3 spans 13 amino acids. From germline, CDR1 is MGHRA and CDR2 YSYEKL. DNA for the CDR3: TGCGCCAGCAGCCAAACTCATTCCTACGAGCAGTACTTC. Residues: CASSQTHSYEQYF.

The rearrangement uses TRBV28 and TRBJ2-1; D possibly uses TRBD1 or TRBD2 (5 bases each). The germline V gene encodes CDR1 MDHEN and CDR2 SYDVKM. The V gene lost 5 bases and the J gene lost 9 bases, with 23 bases spanning the gap. The CDR3 covers 16 residues. For the CDR3, the DNA is TGTGCCAGCAGTCCCTATATGACTAACAGAGGGACTGAGCAGTTCTTC. Encoded protein: CASSPYMTNRGTEQFF. The variable domain in full, with the rest retrieved from reference TRBV28 and TRBJ2-1, is DVKVTQSSRYLVKRTGEKVFLECVQDMDHENMFWYRQDPGLGLRLIYFSYDVKMKEKGDIPEGYSVSREKKERFSLILESASTNQTSMYLCASSPYMTNRGTEQFFGPGTRLTVL.

As for this clonotype: One end of the junction is discordant with germline, which a read error may explain. This chain links TRBV27 with TRBJ2-7; D uncertain. Per germline, CDR1 MNHEY and CDR2 SMNVEV (reference sequence). This CDR3 has 17 residues. CDR3 in amino acids: CATSDPSGGTGGLEQYF. CDR3 sequence (DNA): TGTGCCACCAGTGATCCTTCGGGCGGAACGGGCGGCCTGGAGCAGTACTTC.

With respect to this clonotype: Being one base from a much bigger clone, this may be a read error. The V and J genes are TRBV20-1 and TRBJ1-1; D remains unclear. The germline V gene has CDR1 DFQATT and CDR2 SNEGSKA (reference sequence). The CDR3 totals 14 residues. CDR3: CGAPLGGGFTEAFF. Written as DNA, the CDR3 is TGCGGTGCTCCCCTTGGTGGTGGGTTCACTGAAGCTTTCTTT.

The chain joins TRBV7-3 to TRBJ2-3; D remains ambiguous. Trimming shortened V by 1 base and J by 2 bases, and 7 bases separated the two germline ends. Germline values: CDR1 SGHTA, CDR2 FQGTGA. The CDR3 spans 14 residues. The CDR3 DNA reads TGTGCCAGCAGCTTAAGCGGATACACAGATACGCAGTATTTT. As protein: CASSLSGYTDTQYF.

The chain is built from TRBV7-2 and TRBJ2-5, with 7 bases that match TRBD2. The V segment lost 5 bases and the J segment 9 bases; nucleotides outside the gene matches: 9. The V gene's germline CDR1 is SGHTA and CDR2 FQGNSA. The CDR3 is made up of 13 amino acids. Here the CDR3 reads CASSVSGSGAQYF. In DNA, the CDR3 is TGTGCCAGCAGCGTTAGCGGGTCTGGGGCCCAGTACTTC.

Concerning this clonotype: A much larger clone differs from this one at a single base, so this may be a read error. The chain combines TRBV6-6 with TRBJ2-1; 14 bases are shared with TRBD2. Germline V CDR1 and CDR2: MNHNY, SVGAGI (reference sequence). This CDR3 is 17 amino acids long. Losses at the gene ends were 2 bases for V and 7 bases for J; bases not matched to a gene: 7. The DNA of the CDR3 is TGTGCCAGCAGTTACCAGGGACTAGCGGGAGTCGAGAATGAGCAGTTCTTC. As protein: CASSYQGLAGVENEQFF.

The V call is TRBV6-4, the J call TRBJ2-1; the D gene is possibly TRBD2 (6 bases). From germline, CDR1 is MRHNA and CDR2 SNTAGT. The ends were cut back, 2 bases at V and 10 bases at J, with 9 bases in the middle. This CDR3 is 12 amino acids long. The chain's CDR3 is CASSDGAGEQFF. The CDR3 coding sequence is TGTGCCAGCAGTGACGGGGCGGGGGAGCAGTTCTTC.

The rearrangement uses TRBV4-2 and TRBJ2-1, with 10 bases that match TRBD1. After removal of 0 bases from V and 5 bases from J, the junction contained 1 base not matched to a gene. Germline CDR1 is LGHNA and CDR2 is YNFKEQ. The CDR3 totals 15 residues. CDR3 sequence reads: CASSQDGTGDNEQFF. The CDR3 nucleotides read TGTGCCAGCAGCCAAGATGGGACAGGGGACAATGAGCAGTTCTTC.

The V call is TRBV6-6, the J call TRBJ2-1; unclear D gene. The CDR3 loop spans 15 amino acids. Germline CDR1 and CDR2: MNHNY and SVGAGI (reference sequence). Trimming pared 7 bases from V and 10 bases from J, leaving 23 bases between. Here the CDR3 DNA reads TGTGCCAGCACGCCCGTGAAAGTAGGATCCTACGAGCAGTTCTTC. The encoded protein is CASTPVKVGSYEQFF.

This clonotype was seen at least ten times. The V gene is TRBV6-1, the J gene TRBJ2-3; maybe TRBD2 (6 bases). Per the germline V gene, CDR1 is MNHNS and CDR2 is SASEGT. Trimming pared 9 bases from V and 0 bases from J, leaving 10 bases between. This CDR3 is built from 13 residues. This CDR3 reads CARARGSTDTQYF. The CDR3 bases are TGTGCCAGGGCCCGGGGGAGCACAGATACGCAGTATTTT.

CDR3 sequence: CSAPATRRLTQPQHF. As DNA, the CDR3 is TGCAGTGCTCCCGCGACCAGGCGGCTCACTCAGCCCCAGCATTTT. The V call is TRBV20-1, the J call TRBJ1-5; D not certain. V was trimmed by 5 bases and J by 6 bases, leaving 20 bases between them. This CDR3 is 15 amino acids long. CDR1 is DFQATT, CDR2 SNEGSKA, per germline (reference sequence).

Worth noting for this clonotype: Relative to the germline gene, one junction end is altered; a read error may explain this. V gene TRBV6-2 or TRBV6-3 combines with J gene TRBJ2-1; the D is unclear. Germline loops: CDR1 MNHEY, CDR2 SVGEGT. The CDR3 is 14 amino acids. The CDR3: CASSYAGSYNKQFF. In nucleotides, the CDR3 is TGTGCCAGTAGTTACGCAGGCTCCTACAATAAGCAGTTCTTC.